The entry below gives a single T cell receptor beta chain sequence along with its context. The antigen is undetermined. V was shortened by 0 bases and J by 2 bases, with 11 bases between the two germline ends. This CDR3 has 15 residues. CDR1 SGDLS and CDR2 YYNGEE come from the germline V gene. These data are taken from a study of a mutant IDH1 vaccine in newly diagnosed glioma. Study-wide context: A roughly 62% male, approximately 38% female split and a mean age of 40.4 years characterized treated patients. Patients previously underwent radiotherapy, temozolomide, or both, and most underwent both.

Assay: immunoSEQ multiplex PCR; the TCRdb copy retains only in-frame clones and omits some. Of some 19,000 clones in the sample, approximately 85% were seen once. Time point described: baseline, week 1 (first vaccination visit). The treatment is: pre-vaccination baseline after standard-of-care therapy. The donors' diagnosis was new WHO grade 3 or 4 astrocytoma that was IDH1-mutant and ATRX-lost. Study conclusions and caveats: There seemed to be no relation between pseudoprogression and changes in top peripheral T cell clonotypes.

The sequencing here drew on PBMCs, taken from a glioma patient treated with radiotherapy, temozolomide or both. This chain joins TRBV9 and TRBJ1-1; D gene uncertain. The receptor's source is a middle-aged man with glioma. The CDR3 loop reads CASSVVDSGNTEAFF. CDR3 DNA sequence: TGTGCCAGCAGCGTAGTTGATTCCGGCAACACTGAAGCTTTCTTT.